Following are 9 T cell receptor beta chains from one sample sequenced in a study of CD8+CD57+ T cells in acquired aplastic anemia. The use of genomic DNA as template underpinned the TCR beta VDJ and CDR3 profiling. From the reads, TCRdb called clonotypes with MiXCR, one entry per CDR3 protein. The sample includes a few hundred thousand distinct CDR3 sequences, roughly 35% of them seen just once. The material sequenced was sorted CD4+, CD8+, or CD8+CD57+ T cells (not recorded which) from PBMCs. The receptor set was obtained from a human donor in good health, serving as a control.

This rearrangement joins TRBV24-1 to TRBJ2-5; 8 bases align to TRBD1. The CDR3 is made up of 15 amino acids. The ends lost 4 bases at V and 1 base at J; junction bases unmatched: 4. Germline CDR1 reads KGHDR; CDR2 reads SFDVKD. The CDR3 here is CATSEGQGVQETQYF. The CDR3 DNA reads as TGTGCCACCAGTGAAGGACAGGGCGTCCAAGAGACCCAGTACTTC.

Many counts were recorded for this clonotype. The gene calls are TRBV6-1 and TRBJ1-2; D not certain. From germline, CDR1 is MNHNS and CDR2 SASEGT. This CDR3 region has 14 residues. The V end lost 6 bases, the J end lost 4 bases, and 15 bases lay between the germline ends. The CDR3 sequence: CASRLSGPLYGYTF. The CDR3 DNA sequence: TGTGCCAGCAGGCTGTCCGGGCCGCTCTATGGCTACACCTTC.

This clonotype was picked up a small number of times. The chain links TRBV5-1 to TRBJ2-1, with D unclear. V was clipped by 0 bases and J by 0 bases, with 13 bases between them. The CDR3 consists of 17 residues. The germline V gene has CDR1 SGHRS and CDR2 YFSETQ. This CDR3 is CASSLVTAPYSYNEQFF. For the CDR3, the DNA is TGCGCCAGCAGCTTGGTAACAGCACCGTACTCCTACAATGAGCAGTTCTTC.

This clonotype has a count of ten or more. This chain connects TRBV20-1 to TRBJ1-5; D perhaps matches TRBD1 (5 bases). Germline V gene lookup returns CDR1 DFQATT and CDR2 SNEGSKA (reference sequence). The V end lost 3 bases, the J end lost 2 bases, and 14 bases lay between the germline ends. The CDR3 totals 15 residues. The CDR3 coding sequence is TGCAGTGCTAGTAGTCCAGGGCGGGGCAATCAGCCCCAGCATTTT. This sequence encodes CSASSPGRGNQPQHF.

The chain combines TRBV30 with TRBJ1-4, with TRBD1 as a possible D gene (5 bases). V was shortened by 7 bases and J by 8 bases, with 14 bases between the two germline ends. The germline V gene has CDR1 GTSNPN and CDR2 SVGIG (reference sequence). This CDR3 has 12 amino acids. This CDR3 reads CAYGLGGEKLFF. CDR3 DNA sequence: TGTGCCTATGGGCTGGGGGGAGAAAAACTGTTTTTT.

A few counts support this clonotype. The V gene is TRBV10-1, the J gene TRBJ2-2, with D hard to call. Germline V gene data show CDR1 as WNHNN and CDR2 as SYGVQD (reference sequence). This CDR3 contains 11 residues. The V gene lost 6 bases and the J gene lost 6 bases, with 5 bases spanning the gap. The chain's CDR3 is CASSNSGELFF. The CDR3 nucleotides are TGCGCCAGCAGCAACTCCGGGGAGCTGTTTTTT.

In the case of this clonotype: A read error is possible here, since a much larger clone lies one base away. The chain couples TRBV6-5 to TRBJ2-7; perhaps TRBD1 as D (6 bases). The length of the CDR3 is 13 residues. Trimming pared 0 bases from V and 9 bases from J, leaving 12 bases between. Germline CDR1 reads MNHEY; CDR2 reads SVGAGI. DNA for the CDR3: TGTGCCAGCAGTTACTCCACCCTACAGGGGCAGTACTTC. Residues: CASSYSTLQGQYF.

The gene calls are TRBV20-1 and TRBJ2-3, with TRBD2 as a possible D gene (6 bases). Germline V gene data show CDR1 as DFQATT and CDR2 as SNEGSKA (reference sequence). This CDR3 is built from 14 residues. Trimming removed 0 bases from V and 1 base from J, with 8 bases in between. CDR3 amino acids: CSARDAGRTDTQYF. The CDR3 region has the DNA TGCAGTGCTAGAGATGCGGGGCGCACAGATACGCAGTATTTT.

The chain joins TRBV30 to TRBJ2-3; D is possibly TRBD2 (6 bases). The CDR3 runs to 13 residues. The V end was cut by 3 bases, the J end by 2 bases, with 9 bases between. Germline V gene sequence: CDR1 GTSNPN, CDR2 SVGIG (reference sequence). The CDR3: CAWRREPTDTQYF. The CDR3 bases are TGTGCCTGGAGGCGGGAACCCACAGATACGCAGTATTTT.